The present T cell receptor beta chain was sequenced within a study of long-term antiretroviral therapy in people with HIV. Study-level results: The data indicate that diversity increased after ART but remained below transplant donor controls.

Details on this clone: Its antigen is still unknown.

An immunoSEQ assay, version v3.0, was performed at survey level. Clones were sequenced by immunoSEQ multiplex PCR, and TCRdb holds only the in-frame ones, with some missing. The sample holds 25,000 to 30,000 clones, 78% seen once. Per germline, CDR1 SGHNT and CDR2 YYREEE (reference sequence). After removal of 3 bases from V and 2 bases from J, the junction contained 1 base not matched to a gene. The CDR3 covers 16 residues. The sequence was collected from a man aged 18 to 29 with HIV. The sequencing here drew on unsorted PBMCs, taken 1.5 years before starting antiretroviral therapy. The V and J genes are TRBV5-4 and TRBJ2-6; 11 bases align to TRBD1. This CDR3 reads CASSWDRGAGANVLTF. DNA of the CDR3: TGTGCCAGCAGCTGGGACAGGGGGGCTGGGGCCAACGTCCTGACTTTC.